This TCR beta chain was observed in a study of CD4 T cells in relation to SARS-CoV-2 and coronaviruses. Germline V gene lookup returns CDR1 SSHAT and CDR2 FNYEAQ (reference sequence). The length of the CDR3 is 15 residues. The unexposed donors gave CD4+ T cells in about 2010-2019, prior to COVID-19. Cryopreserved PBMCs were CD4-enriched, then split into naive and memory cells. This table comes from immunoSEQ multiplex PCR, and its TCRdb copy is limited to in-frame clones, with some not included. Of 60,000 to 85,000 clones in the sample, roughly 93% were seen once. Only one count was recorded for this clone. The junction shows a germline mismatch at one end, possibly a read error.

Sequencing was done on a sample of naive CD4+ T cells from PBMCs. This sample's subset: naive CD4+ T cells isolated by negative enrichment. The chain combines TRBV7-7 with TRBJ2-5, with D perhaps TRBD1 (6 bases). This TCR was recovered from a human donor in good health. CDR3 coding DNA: TGTGCTAGCAGCTTGGATTCGCTCAGGGGAGAGACCCAGTACTTC. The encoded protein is CASSLDSLRGETQYF.